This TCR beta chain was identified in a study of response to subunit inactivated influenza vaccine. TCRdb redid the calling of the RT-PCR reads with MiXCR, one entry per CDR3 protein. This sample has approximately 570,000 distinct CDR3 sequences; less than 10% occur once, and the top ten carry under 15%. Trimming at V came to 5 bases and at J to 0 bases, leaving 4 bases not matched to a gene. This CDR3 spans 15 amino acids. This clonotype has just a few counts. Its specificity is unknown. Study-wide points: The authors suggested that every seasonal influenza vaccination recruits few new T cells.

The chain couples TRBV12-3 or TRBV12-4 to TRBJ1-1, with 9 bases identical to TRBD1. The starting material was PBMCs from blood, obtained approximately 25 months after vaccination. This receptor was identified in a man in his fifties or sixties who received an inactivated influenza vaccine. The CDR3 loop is CASSEQGAMNTEAFF. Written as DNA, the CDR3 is TGTGCCAGCAGTGAACAGGGGGCCATGAACACTGAAGCTTTCTTT.